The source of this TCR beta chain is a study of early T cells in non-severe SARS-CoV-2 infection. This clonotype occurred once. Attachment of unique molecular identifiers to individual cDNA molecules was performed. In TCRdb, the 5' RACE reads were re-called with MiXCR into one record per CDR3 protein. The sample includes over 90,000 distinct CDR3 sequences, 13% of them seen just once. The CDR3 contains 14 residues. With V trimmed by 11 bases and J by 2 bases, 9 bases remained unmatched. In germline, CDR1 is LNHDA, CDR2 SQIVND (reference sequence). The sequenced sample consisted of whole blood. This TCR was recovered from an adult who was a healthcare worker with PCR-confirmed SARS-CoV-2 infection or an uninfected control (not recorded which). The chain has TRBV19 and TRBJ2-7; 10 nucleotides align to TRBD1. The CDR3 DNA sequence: TGTGCCTCCATGCCCGGGACAGGGGCCTACGAGCAGTACTTC. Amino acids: CASMPGTGAYEQYF.